The clone carrying this T cell receptor (beta chain) was recorded once. Its antigen is not known. This specimen comes from a study of beta chain features in type 1 diabetes. The germline gives CDR1 WNHNN, CDR2 SYGVQD (reference sequence). This CDR3 is built from 14 residues. V shed 6 bases and J 8 bases; nucleotides not matched to a gene: 5. Study results and limitations: VDJ junctions in type 1 diabetes patients carried more deletions and fewer insertions. Naive, central memory and regulatory TCRB repertoires appeared more similar among patients than healthy donors. Researchers could not determine here whether HLA type influences TCRB rearrangement.

Each sorted fraction was over 95% pure. Reverse transcribing all isolated RNA meant expressed TCRB transcripts were sequenced. The assay was immunoSEQ multiplex PCR, and TCRdb's table has in-frame clones only and misses some. The data contain about 250,000 clones, roughly 13% of them singletons. The source of this sequence is a woman aged 40 to 49 in good health. The chain couples TRBV10-1 to TRBJ1-4, with TRBD1 matching over 11 bases. Specimen: naive CD4+ T cells from blood. CDR3 in DNA: TGCGCCAGCAGCTCCGGGACAGGGGGAGAAAAACTGTTTTTT. Translation: CASSSGTGGEKLFF.